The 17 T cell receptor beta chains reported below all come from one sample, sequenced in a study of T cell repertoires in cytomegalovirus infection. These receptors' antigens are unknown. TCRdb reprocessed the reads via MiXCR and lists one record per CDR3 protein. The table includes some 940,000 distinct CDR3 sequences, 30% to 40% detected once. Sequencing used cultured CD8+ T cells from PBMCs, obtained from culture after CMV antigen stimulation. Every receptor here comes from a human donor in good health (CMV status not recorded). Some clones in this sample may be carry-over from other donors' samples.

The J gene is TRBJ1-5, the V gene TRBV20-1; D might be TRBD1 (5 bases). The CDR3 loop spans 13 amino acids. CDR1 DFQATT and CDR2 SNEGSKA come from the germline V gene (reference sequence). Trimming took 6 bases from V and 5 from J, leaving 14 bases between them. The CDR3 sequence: CSANPRGDQPQHF. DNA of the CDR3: TGCAGTGCCAACCCGCGGGGGGATCAGCCCCAGCATTTT.

The CDR3 DNA follows: TGTGCCAGCAGCTCTGACCCCATCAATGAGCAGTTCTTC. It is translated as CASSSDPINEQFF. The J gene is TRBJ2-1, the V gene TRBV7-8, with D hard to call. This CDR3 spans 13 amino acids. Germline CDR1 is SGHVS and CDR2 is FQNEAQ. Between the trimmed V and J ends, which lost 4 bases and 6 bases, there was a span of 10 bases.

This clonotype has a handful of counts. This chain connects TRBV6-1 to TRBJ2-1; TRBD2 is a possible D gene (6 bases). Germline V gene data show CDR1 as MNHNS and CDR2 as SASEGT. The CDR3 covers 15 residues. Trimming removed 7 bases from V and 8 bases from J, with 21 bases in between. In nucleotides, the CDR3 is TGTGCCAGCAAAAAGAGGGACCTCGGGGACTATGAGCAGTTCTTC. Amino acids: CASKKRDLGDYEQFF.

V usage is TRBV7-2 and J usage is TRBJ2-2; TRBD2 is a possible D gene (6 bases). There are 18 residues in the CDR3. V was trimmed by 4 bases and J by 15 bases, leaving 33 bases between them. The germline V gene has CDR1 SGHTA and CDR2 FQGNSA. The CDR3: CASSSQGDWTPPTGDLFF. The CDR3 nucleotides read TGTGCCAGCAGCTCACAAGGGGACTGGACCCCGCCGACCGGGGATTTGTTTTTT.

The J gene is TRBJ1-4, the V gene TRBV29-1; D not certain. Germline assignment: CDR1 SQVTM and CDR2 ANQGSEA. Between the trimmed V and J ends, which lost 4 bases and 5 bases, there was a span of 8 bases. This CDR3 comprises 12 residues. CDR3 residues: CSVVAPNEKLFF. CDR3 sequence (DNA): TGCAGCGTTGTGGCCCCGAATGAAAAACTGTTTTTT.

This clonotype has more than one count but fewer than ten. In DNA form, the CDR3 reads TGTGCCATTGGGGGTCGGGCAGGGGCCTTTGAGAACACCGGGGAGCTGTTTTTT. Its translation: CAIGGRAGAFENTGELFF. The chain is built from TRBV10-3 and TRBJ2-2; tentatively, D is TRBD1 (6 bases). Looked up from germline, CDR1 is ENHRY and CDR2 is SYGVKD. V was cut by 9 bases and J by 1 base, with 24 bases left in between. CDR3 length equals 18 residues.

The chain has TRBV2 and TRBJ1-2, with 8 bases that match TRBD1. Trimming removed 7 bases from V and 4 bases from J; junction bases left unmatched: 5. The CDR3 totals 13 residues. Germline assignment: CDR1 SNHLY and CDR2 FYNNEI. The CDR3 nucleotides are TGTGCCAGCATGGGTACAGGGGGCTATGGCTACACCTTC. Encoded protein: CASMGTGGYGYTF.

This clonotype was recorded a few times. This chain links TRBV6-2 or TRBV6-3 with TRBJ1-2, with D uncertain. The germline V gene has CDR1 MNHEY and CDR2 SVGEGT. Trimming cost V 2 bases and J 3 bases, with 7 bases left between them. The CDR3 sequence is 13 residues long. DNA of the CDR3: TGTGCCAGCAGTTACGGTACCTACTATGGCTACACCTTC. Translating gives CASSYGTYYGYTF.

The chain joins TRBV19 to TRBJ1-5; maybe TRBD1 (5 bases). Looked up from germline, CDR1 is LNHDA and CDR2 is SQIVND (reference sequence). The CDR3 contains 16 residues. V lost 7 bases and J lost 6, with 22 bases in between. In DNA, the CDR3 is TGTGCCAGTATCCCTCGGGGCGGGCGTAGTGGTCAGCCCCAGCATTTT. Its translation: CASIPRGGRSGQPQHF.

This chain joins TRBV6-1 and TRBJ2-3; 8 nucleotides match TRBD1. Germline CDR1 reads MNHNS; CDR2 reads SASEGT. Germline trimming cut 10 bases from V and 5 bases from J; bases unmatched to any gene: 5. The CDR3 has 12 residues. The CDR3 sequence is CAITDREDTQYF. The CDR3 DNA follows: TGTGCCATAACGGACAGGGAAGATACGCAGTATTTT.

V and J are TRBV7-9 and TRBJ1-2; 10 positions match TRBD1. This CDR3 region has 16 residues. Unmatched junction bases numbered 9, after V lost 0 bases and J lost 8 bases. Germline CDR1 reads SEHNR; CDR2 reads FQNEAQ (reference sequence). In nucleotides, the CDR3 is TGTGCCAGCAGCTTAGCGATACCTGACAGGGGGCAAGGCTACACCTTC. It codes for CASSLAIPDRGQGYTF.

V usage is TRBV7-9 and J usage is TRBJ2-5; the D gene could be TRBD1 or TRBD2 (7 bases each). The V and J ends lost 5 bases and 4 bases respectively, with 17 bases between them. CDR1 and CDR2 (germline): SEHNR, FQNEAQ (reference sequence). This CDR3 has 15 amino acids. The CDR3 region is CASSPAGQQRETQYF. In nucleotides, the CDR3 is TGTGCCAGCAGCCCAGCGGGACAGCAGAGAGAGACCCAGTACTTC.

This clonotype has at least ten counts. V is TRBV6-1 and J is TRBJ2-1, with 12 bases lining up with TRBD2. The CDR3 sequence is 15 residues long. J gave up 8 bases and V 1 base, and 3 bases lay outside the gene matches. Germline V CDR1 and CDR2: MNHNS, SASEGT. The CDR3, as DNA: TGTGCCAGCAGTGAAGAAGGACTAGCGGGACATGAGCAGTTCTTC. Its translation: CASSEEGLAGHEQFF.

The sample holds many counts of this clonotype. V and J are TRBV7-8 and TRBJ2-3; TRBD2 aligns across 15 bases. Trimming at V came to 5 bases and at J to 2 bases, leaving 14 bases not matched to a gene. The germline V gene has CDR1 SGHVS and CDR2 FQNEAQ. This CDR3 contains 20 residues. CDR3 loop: CASSRPGLAGGPRPTDTQYF. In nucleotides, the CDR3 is TGTGCCAGCAGCAGACCGGGACTAGCGGGGGGCCCGAGGCCCACAGATACGCAGTATTTT.

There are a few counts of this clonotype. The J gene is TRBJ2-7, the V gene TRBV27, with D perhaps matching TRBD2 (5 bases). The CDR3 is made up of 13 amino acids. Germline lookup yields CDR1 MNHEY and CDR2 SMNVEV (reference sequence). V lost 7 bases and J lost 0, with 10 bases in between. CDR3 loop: CASTSGISYEQYF. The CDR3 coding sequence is TGTGCCAGCACCTCCGGGATCTCCTACGAGCAGTACTTC.

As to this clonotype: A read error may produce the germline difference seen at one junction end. CDR3 amino acids: CASSQGTGCTF. CDR3 bases: TGCGCCAGCAGCCAAGGGACTGGCTGCACCTTC. This chain uses TRBV4-3 with TRBJ1-2; D is uncertain. The CDR3 totals 11 residues. The germline V gene has CDR1 LGHNA and CDR2 YSLEER.

CDR3 region: CASSEVLGHLEGYTF. For the CDR3, the DNA is TGTGCCAGCAGTGAGGTTCTGGGACACCTTGAGGGCTACACCTTC. The chain links TRBV25-1 to TRBJ1-2, with D possibly matching TRBD1 (6 bases). The V end lost 3 bases, the J end lost 8 bases, and 19 bases lay between the germline ends. The CDR3 spans 15 residues. Germline values: CDR1 MGHDK, CDR2 SYGVNS.